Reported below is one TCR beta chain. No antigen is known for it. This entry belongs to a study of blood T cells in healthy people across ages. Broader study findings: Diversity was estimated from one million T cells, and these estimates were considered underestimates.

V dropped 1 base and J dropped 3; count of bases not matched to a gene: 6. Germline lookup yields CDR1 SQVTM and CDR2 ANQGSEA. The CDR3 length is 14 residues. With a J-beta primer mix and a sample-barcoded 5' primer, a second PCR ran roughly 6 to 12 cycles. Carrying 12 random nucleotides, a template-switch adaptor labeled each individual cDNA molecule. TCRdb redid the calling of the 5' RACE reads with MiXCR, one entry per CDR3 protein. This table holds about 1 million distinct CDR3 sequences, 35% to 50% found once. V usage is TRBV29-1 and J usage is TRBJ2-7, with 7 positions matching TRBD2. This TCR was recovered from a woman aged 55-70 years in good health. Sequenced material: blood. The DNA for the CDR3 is TGCAGCGTTGAAGGAGGGCGGGAGATCTACGAGCAGTACTTC. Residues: CSVEGGREIYEQYF.